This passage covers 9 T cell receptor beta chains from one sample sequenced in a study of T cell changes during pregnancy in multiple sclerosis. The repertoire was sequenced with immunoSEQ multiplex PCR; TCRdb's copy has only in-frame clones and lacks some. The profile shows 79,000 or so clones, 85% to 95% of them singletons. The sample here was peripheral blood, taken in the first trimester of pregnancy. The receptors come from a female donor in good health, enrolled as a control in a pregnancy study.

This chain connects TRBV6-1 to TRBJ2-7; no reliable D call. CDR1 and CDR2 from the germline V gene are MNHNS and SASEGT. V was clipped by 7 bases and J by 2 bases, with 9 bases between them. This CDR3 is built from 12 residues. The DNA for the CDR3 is TGTGCCAGCATCGGTCTAGCCTACGAGCAGTACTTC. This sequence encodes CASIGLAYEQYF.

The CDR3 loop is CASRTGTGELFF. DNA of the CDR3: TGTGCCAGCAGGACAGGGACCGGGGAGCTGTTTTTT. The rearrangement joins TRBV5-6 to TRBJ2-2, with 7 bases identical to TRBD1. The CDR3 has 12 residues. Germline V gene lookup returns CDR1 SGHDT and CDR2 YYEEEE. V lost 5 bases to trimming and J lost 5 bases; unmatched junction nucleotides: 0.

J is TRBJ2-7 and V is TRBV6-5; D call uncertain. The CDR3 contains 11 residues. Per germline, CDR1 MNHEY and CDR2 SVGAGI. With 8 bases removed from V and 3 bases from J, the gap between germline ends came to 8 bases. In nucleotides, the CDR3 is TGTGCCAGCCGGAGAGACTACGAGCAGTACTTC. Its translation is CASRRDYEQYF.

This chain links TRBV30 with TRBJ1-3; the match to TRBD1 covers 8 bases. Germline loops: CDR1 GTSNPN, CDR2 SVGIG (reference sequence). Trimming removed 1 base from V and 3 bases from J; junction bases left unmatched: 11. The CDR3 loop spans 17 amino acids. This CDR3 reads CAWSALGQGRLGNTIYF. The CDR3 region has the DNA TGTGCCTGGAGTGCCCTCGGACAGGGTCGTCTTGGAAACACCATATATTTT.

The CDR3, as DNA: TGTGCCAGCAGTCTGACAGGCGAGCAGTACTTC. Protein: CASSLTGEQYF. The V gene is TRBV28, the J gene TRBJ2-7; a weak D match, TRBD1 (6 bases). Trimming took off 5 bases at V and 6 bases at J, with 8 bases between the two ends. The germline V gene encodes CDR1 MDHEN and CDR2 SYDVKM. The CDR3 is 11 amino acids.

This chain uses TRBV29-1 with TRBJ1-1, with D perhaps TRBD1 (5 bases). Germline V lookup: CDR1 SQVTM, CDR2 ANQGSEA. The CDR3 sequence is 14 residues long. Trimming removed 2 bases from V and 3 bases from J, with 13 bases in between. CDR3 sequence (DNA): TGCAGCGTTGAACGGGAGCTGGGGGACACTGAAGCTTTCTTT. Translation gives CSVERELGDTEAFF.

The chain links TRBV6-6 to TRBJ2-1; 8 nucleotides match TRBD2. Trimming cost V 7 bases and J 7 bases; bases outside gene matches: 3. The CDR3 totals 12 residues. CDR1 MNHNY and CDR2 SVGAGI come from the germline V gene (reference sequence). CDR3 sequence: CASTPGGNEQFF. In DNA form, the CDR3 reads TGTGCCAGCACCCCGGGGGGGAATGAGCAGTTCTTC.

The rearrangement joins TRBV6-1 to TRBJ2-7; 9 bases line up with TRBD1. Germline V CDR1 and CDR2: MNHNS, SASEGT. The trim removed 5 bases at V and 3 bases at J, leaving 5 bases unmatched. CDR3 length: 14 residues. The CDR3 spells CASSPRQGGYEQYF. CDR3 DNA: TGTGCCAGCAGTCCTAGACAGGGGGGCTACGAGCAGTACTTC.

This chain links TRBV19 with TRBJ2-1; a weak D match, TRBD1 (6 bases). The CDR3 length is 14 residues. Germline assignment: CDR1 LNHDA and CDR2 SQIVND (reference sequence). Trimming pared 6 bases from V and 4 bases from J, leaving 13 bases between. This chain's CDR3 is CASSPGDRYNEQFF. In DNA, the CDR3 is TGTGCCAGTAGCCCAGGGGATCGGTACAATGAGCAGTTCTTC.